A single TCR beta chain is shown here with its context. Its specificity is not known. The CDR3 has 12 amino acids. V lost 1 base and J lost 8; bases outside the gene matches: 4. Germline assignment: CDR1 SQVTM and CDR2 ANQGSEA. The data are from a study of cytomegalovirus exposure and HLA in healthy donors. Study-level information: Earlier results showed roughly 110 million unique TCR beta sequences derived from 150 million to 200 million T cells. An early release of data contained tens of millions of unique TCRs, which came from HLA-typed donors. Study-level points and caveats: CMV serostatus was the only recorded immune exposure for donors.

PCR employed 60 Vbeta and 13 Jbeta primers. Here immunoSEQ multiplex PCR was the method, and the copy in TCRdb shows in-frame clones only, minus some. This sample carries 200,000 or so clones, approximately 80% of them seen once, and the ten largest clones take 2.5% to 3%. The source is a man between 25 and 39 years old in good health and CMV-seronegative. The chain carries TRBV29-1 and TRBJ2-7; TRBD1 matches at 8 bases. The sequencing input was PBMCs. CDR3 nucleotide sequence: TGCAGCGTTGAAGGGACAGGGAAAAAGCAGTACTTC. It translates to CSVEGTGKKQYF.